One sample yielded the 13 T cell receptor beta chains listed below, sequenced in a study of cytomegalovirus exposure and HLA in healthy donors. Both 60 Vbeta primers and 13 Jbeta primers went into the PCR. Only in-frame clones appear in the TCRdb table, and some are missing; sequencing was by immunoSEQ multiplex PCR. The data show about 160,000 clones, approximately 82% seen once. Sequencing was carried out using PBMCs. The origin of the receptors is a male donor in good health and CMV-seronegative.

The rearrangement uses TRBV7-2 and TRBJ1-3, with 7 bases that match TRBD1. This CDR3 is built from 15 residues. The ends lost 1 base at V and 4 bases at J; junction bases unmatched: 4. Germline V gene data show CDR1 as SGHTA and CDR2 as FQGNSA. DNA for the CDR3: TGTGCCAGCAGCTTAGACGGGGGACAGGGAAACACCATATATTTT. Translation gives CASSLDGGQGNTIYF.

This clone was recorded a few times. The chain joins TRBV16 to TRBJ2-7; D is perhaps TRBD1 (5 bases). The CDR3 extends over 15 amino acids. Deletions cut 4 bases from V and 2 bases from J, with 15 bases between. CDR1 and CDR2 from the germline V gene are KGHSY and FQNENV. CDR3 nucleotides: TGTGCCAGCAGCCCGACAGTAGTCGATGCCTACGAGCAGTACTTC. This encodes CASSPTVVDAYEQYF. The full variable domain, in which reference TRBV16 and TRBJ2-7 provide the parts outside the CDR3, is GEEVAQTPKHLVRGEGQKAKLYCAPIKGHSYVFWYQQVLKNEFKFLISFQNENVFDETGMPKERFSAKCLPNSPCSLEIQATKLEDSAVYFCASSPTVVDAYEQYFGPGTRLTVT.

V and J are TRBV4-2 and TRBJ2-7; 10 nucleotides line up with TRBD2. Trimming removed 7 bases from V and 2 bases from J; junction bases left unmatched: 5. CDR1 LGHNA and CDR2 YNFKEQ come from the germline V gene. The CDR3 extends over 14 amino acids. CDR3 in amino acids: CASNLAGEAYEQYF. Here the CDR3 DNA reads TGTGCCAGCAACCTAGCGGGGGAGGCCTACGAGCAGTACTTC.

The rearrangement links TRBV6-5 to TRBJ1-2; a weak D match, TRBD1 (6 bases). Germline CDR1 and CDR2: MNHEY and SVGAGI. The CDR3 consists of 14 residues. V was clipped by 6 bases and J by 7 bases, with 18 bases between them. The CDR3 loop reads CASRGRGGQSGYTF. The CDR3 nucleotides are TGTGCCAGCAGGGGACGGGGGGGACAAAGTGGCTACACCTTC.

This CDR3 is CASRSPPRRGYTF. The DNA of the CDR3 is TGCGCCAGCAGGTCCCCCCCTAGGCGCGGCTACACCTTC. The J gene is TRBJ1-2, the V gene TRBV5-1; no firm D call. The CDR3 sequence is 13 residues long. CDR1 is SGHRS, CDR2 YFSETQ, per germline. Trimming shortened V by 5 bases and J by 8 bases, and 16 bases separated the two germline ends.

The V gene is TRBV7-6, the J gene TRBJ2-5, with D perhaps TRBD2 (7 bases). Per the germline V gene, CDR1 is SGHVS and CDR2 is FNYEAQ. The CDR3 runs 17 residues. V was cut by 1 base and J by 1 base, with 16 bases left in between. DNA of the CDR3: TGTGCCAGCAGCTTAGGTGGGGGGGCGAACCTCCAAGAGACCCAGTACTTC. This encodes CASSLGGGANLQETQYF.

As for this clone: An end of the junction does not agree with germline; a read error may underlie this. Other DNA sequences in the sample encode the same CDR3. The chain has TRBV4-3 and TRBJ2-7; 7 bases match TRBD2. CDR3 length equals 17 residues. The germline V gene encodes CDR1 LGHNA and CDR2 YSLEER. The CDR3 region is CASSQEILREGGYEQYF. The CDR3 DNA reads TGCGCCAGCAGTCAAGAGATATTGAGGGAGGGCGGGTACGAGCAGTACTTC.

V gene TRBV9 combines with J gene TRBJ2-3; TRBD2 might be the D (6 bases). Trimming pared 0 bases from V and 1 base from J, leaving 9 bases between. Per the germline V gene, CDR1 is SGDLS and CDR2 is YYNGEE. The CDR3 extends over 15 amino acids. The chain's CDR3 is CASSVEASGTDTQYF. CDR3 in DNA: TGTGCCAGCAGCGTAGAGGCTAGCGGCACAGATACGCAGTATTTT.

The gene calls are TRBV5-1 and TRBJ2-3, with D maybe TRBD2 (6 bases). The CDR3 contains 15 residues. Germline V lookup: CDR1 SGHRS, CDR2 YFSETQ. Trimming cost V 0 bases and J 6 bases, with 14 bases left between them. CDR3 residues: CASSLVAGAGDTQYF. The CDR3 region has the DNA TGCGCCAGCAGCTTGGTTGCTGGGGCGGGGGATACGCAGTATTTT.

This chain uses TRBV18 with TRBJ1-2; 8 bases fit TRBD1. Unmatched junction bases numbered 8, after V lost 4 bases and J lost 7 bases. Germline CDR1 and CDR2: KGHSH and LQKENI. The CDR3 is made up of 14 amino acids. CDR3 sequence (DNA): TGTGCCAGCTCACTCAGACAGGGGTCGACTGGCTACACCTTC. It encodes CASSLRQGSTGYTF.

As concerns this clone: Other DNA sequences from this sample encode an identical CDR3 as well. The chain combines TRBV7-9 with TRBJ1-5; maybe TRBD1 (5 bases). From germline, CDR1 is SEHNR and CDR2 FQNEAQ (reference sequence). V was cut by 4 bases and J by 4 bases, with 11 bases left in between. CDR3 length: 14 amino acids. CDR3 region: CASSSGLGNQPQHF. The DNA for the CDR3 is TGTGCCAGCAGCTCAGGGTTGGGTAATCAGCCCCAGCATTTT.

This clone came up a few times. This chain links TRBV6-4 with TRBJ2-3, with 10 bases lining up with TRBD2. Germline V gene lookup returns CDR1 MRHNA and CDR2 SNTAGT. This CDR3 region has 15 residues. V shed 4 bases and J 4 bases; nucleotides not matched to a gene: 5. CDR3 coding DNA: TGTGCCAGCAGTGTAAGCGGGGGGGCCGCAGATACGCAGTATTTT. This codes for CASSVSGGAADTQYF.

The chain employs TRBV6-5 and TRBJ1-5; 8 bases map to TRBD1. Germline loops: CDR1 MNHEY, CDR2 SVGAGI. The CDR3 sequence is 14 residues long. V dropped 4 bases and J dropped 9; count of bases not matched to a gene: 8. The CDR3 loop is CASSSQTGVRPQHF. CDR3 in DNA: TGTGCCAGCAGTTCTCAGACAGGGGTTCGGCCCCAGCATTTT.